This T cell receptor beta chain was obtained from a study of blood T cell repertoires in COVID-19. For the study at large: Samples taken during acute and convalescent COVID-19 were collected in the United States, Italy and Spain. Sources were T cells, B-cell-depleted T cells, or PBMCs; the material itself was cDNA or gDNA.

The authors' processing: Reference gene primer amplification in the assay estimated nucleated cell counts. Produced via immunoSEQ multiplex PCR; TCRdb's table is partial and in-frame only. The V and J calls and the clone size are those of that table, but D and trimming were determined from the DNA. In the table there are about 180,000 clones, roughly 88% of which are singletons. The source of this sequence is a woman under 40 with acute or convalescent COVID-19. The sample consisted of peripheral blood.

CDR3 in amino acids: CASSIRRRGKAFF. In DNA, the CDR3 is TGTGCCAGTAGTATTCGAAGGAGGGGTAAAGCTTTCTTT. The rearrangement uses TRBV19 and TRBJ1-1, with D possibly matching TRBD1 (5 bases). The V gene's germline CDR1 is LNHDA and CDR2 SQIVND (reference sequence). Trimming shortened V by 3 bases and J by 9 bases, and 14 bases separated the two germline ends. The CDR3 covers 13 residues.